Below are 4 T cell receptor beta chains sequenced from a single sample in a study of Graves' ophthalmopathy and Graves' hyperthyroidism (dated by TCRdb to about 2018). Sequencing took place on an Illumina HiSeq 2000. For repertoire sequencing, the TCR beta CDR3 regions were amplified from RNA transcripts. A first-round RT-PCR used HTBI primers with the Qiagen OneStep RT-PCR kit, followed by a second-round multiplex PCR, size selection and purification. In-frame beta chains were kept once TCRdb had trimmed the public reads at Q25 with fastp and called clones with MiXCR. When rows share a CDR3 protein, they turn into one entry using the most common DNA and genes. The sample yields around 1.1 million distinct CDR3 sequences; about two fifths were counted once. Roughly 11% of the sample belongs to the ten largest clones. Input material: peripheral blood or thyroid tissue (not recorded which). These receptors were obtained from an adult man with Graves' hyperthyroidism.

This clonotype occurred many times. The V gene is TRBV19, the J gene TRBJ1-5, with 7 bases aligning to TRBD1. The CDR3 covers 15 residues. Looked up from germline, CDR1 is LNHDA and CDR2 is SQIVND (reference sequence). After removal of 5 bases from V and 7 bases from J, the junction contained 11 bases not matched to a gene. CDR3 residues: CASSSEQGTGQPQHF. The CDR3 region has the DNA TGTGCCAGTAGTTCCGAACAGGGGACGGGGCAGCCCCAGCATTTT.

This clonotype appeared many times. This chain connects TRBV12-3 or TRBV12-4 to TRBJ2-7; the match to TRBD1 covers 7 bases. The CDR3 is 12 amino acids. The V and J ends lost 6 bases and 6 bases, in that order; junction bases with no gene match: 5. CDR3 nucleotide sequence: TGTGCCAGCAGCCATTACAGGGGCGAGCAGTACTTC. It yields the protein CASSHYRGEQYF.

This clonotype was observed a single time. The chain uses TRBV7-9 and TRBJ1-1; 8 bases line up with TRBD1. The V and J ends lost 0 bases and 8 bases, in that order; junction bases with no gene match: 5. The CDR3 sequence is 14 residues long. Germline V gene sequence: CDR1 SEHNR, CDR2 FQNEAQ (reference sequence). CDR3 nucleotide sequence: TGTGCCAGCAGCTTAGCGACAGGGGATGAGGAAGCTTTCTTT. Its protein product is CASSLATGDEEAFF.

This sequence joins TRBV29-1 and TRBJ2-5; D possibly corresponds to TRBD2 (6 bases). CDR3 length equals 12 residues. Trimming stripped 5 bases from V and 9 bases from J, with 16 bases between. CDR1 and CDR2 (germline): SQVTM, ANQGSEA. The DNA for the CDR3 is TGCAGCGTTTCAGCGGGCAATCAGCCCCAGTACTTC. Its translation: CSVSAGNQPQYF.